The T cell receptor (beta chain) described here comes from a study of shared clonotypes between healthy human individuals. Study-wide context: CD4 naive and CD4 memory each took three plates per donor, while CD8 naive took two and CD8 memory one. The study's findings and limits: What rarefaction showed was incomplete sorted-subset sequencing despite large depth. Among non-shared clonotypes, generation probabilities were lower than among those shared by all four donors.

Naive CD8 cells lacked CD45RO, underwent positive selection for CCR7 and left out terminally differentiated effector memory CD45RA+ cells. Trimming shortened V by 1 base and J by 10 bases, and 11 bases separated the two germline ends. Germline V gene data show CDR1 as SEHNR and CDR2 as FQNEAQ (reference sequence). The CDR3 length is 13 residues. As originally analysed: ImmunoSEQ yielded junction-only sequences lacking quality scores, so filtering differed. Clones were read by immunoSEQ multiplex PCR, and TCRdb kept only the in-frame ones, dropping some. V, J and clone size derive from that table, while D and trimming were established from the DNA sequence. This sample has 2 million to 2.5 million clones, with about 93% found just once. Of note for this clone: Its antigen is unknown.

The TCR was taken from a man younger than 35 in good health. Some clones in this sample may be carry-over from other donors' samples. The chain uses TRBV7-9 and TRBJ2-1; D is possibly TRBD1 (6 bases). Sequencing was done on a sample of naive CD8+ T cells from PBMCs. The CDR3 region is CASSLVGQSEQFF. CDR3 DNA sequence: TGTGCCAGCAGCTTAGTAGGACAGTCGGAGCAGTTCTTC.